Listed here are 8 T cell receptor beta chains from one sample, sequenced in a study of T cell responses to AZD1222 COVID-19 vaccine. Clones were sequenced by immunoSEQ multiplex PCR, and TCRdb holds only the in-frame ones, with some missing. This table holds approximately 100,000 clones, 80% to 90% found once. The sample consisted of peripheral blood, taken 28 days after the second AZD1222 dose. Receptors originate from an adult who received the AZD1222 COVID-19 vaccine.

Here the CDR3 reads CSAGGSSETQYF. Here the CDR3 DNA reads TGCAGTGCTGGTGGCTCCTCAGAGACCCAGTACTTC. The V gene is TRBV20-1, the J gene TRBJ2-5; D unclear. This CDR3 comprises 12 residues. The germline CDR1 and CDR2 sequences are DFQATT and SNEGSKA (reference sequence). Trimming removed 5 bases at V and 4 bases at J, with 11 bases between.

Only one count was recorded for this clone. J is TRBJ2-1 and V is TRBV25-1; no firm D call. V shed 6 bases and J shed 8 bases, with 11 bases lying between them. CDR3 size: 12 residues. Germline loops: CDR1 MGHDK, CDR2 SYGVNS. The CDR3 reads CASSPYGDEQFF. The CDR3 coding sequence is TGTGCCAGCAGCCCTTATGGGGATGAGCAGTTCTTC. The complete variable domain, with remaining parts taken from reference TRBV25-1 and TRBJ2-1, reads EADIYQTPRYLVIGTGKKITLECSQTMGHDKMYWYQQDPGMELHLIHYSYGVNSTEKGDLSSESTVSRIRTEHFPLTLESARPSHTSQYLCASSPYGDEQFFGPGTRLTVL.

CDR3 nucleotides: TGTGCCAGCAGCAGGGGGATAGCGGAGACCCAGTACTTC. Translation gives CASSRGIAETQYF. This rearrangement joins TRBV7-9 to TRBJ2-5, with D possibly TRBD1 on 6 matching bases. CDR1 is SEHNR, CDR2 FQNEAQ, per germline (reference sequence). V lost 5 bases to trimming and J lost 5 bases, with 12 bases between them. The CDR3 consists of 13 residues.

The chain is built from TRBV5-4 and TRBJ1-3; no firm D call. The CDR3 is made up of 16 amino acids. Deletions cut 4 bases from V and 0 bases from J, with 14 bases between. Germline-derived CDR1 and CDR2 are SGHNT and YYREEE (reference sequence). The CDR3 DNA reads as TGTGCCAGCAGCCCTGGACGGGAGAGCTCTGGAAACACCATATATTTT. This gives the protein CASSPGRESSGNTIYF.

J is TRBJ2-7 and V is TRBV23-1, with 11 bases identical to TRBD1. TRBV23-1 is identified as an open reading frame with a role that is uncertain. The ends lost 7 bases at V and 6 bases at J; junction bases unmatched: 11. The CDR3 length is 15 residues. For the CDR3, the DNA is TGCGCCAGCACCACCTCCGGGACAGGGGGAAGCGAGCAGTACTTC. The encoded protein is CASTTSGTGGSEQYF.

Only one count was recorded for this clone. The chain is built from TRBV7-2 and TRBJ2-1; D remains ambiguous. Germline V gene sequence: CDR1 SGHTA, CDR2 FQGNSA. V was cut by 4 bases and J by 4 bases, with 14 bases left in between. The CDR3 has 15 amino acids. The CDR3 DNA reads TGTGCCAGCAGCTCCGGCCCCACCCTTTACAATGAGCAGTTCTTC. Translated, it gives CASSSGPTLYNEQFF.

A single count supports this clone. This chain uses TRBV5-6 with TRBJ1-1; D not resolved. CDR1 is SGHDT and CDR2 is YYEEEE in the germline V gene. The CDR3 is 15 amino acids. V lost 3 bases and J lost 1, with 13 bases in between. In DNA, the CDR3 is TGTGCCAGCAGCTCGGGTCTTTGGGGGAACACTGAAGCTTTCTTT. Translating gives CASSSGLWGNTEAFF.

This rearrangement joins TRBV21-1 to TRBJ2-3; the DNA was not compared with TRBD1, the D call given in the table. TRBV21-1 is a documented pseudogene. This CDR3 is built from 16 residues. CDR3 sequence: CASSKVRPGVRDTQYF. CDR3 DNA sequence: TGTGCCAGCAGCAAAGTTCGACCAGGGGTGAGAGATACGCAGTATTTT.